These 31 T cell receptor beta chains came from one sample sequenced in a study of blood T cell repertoires in COVID-19. Data came from immunoSEQ multiplex PCR; TCRdb stores just in-frame clones and leaves some out. Of fewer than 200,000 clones in the sample, around four fifths were seen once. Sequenced input: PBMCs or T cells enriched from blood (not recorded which). The source of these receptors is a woman aged 45-65 years in a cohort exposed to, infected with or recovered from COVID-19 (not recorded which).

This rearrangement joins TRBV19 to TRBJ2-3, with TRBD2 matching over 12 bases. Germline V gene data show CDR1 as LNHDA and CDR2 as SQIVND (reference sequence). The CDR3 contains 15 residues. The trim removed 3 bases at V and 5 bases at J, leaving 3 bases unmatched. This CDR3 is CASSMWTSGKDTQYF. The CDR3 DNA is TGTGCCAGTAGTATGTGGACTAGCGGGAAAGATACGCAGTATTTT.

The chain is built from TRBV7-9 and TRBJ2-3, with 8 bases that match TRBD2. CDR1 is SEHNR, CDR2 FQNEAQ, per germline (reference sequence). The CDR3 length is 17 residues. The V segment lost 0 bases and the J segment 1 base; nucleotides outside the gene matches: 6. Here the CDR3 DNA reads TGTGCCAGCAGCTTAGCGGCGGGGGGCCTTGGCACAGATACGCAGTATTTT. It encodes CASSLAAGGLGTDTQYF.

The V gene is TRBV2, the J gene TRBJ2-5; 9 nucleotides agree with TRBD1. The V segment lost 6 bases and the J segment 5 bases; nucleotides outside the gene matches: 4. The CDR3 is made up of 13 amino acids. Germline V gene data show CDR1 as SNHLY and CDR2 as FYNNEI. CDR3 nucleotides: TGTGCCAGCAGGCCGGGACAGGGCGAGACCCAGTACTTC. Amino acid sequence: CASRPGQGETQYF.

The J gene is TRBJ2-7, the V gene TRBV10-3, with 13 bases lining up with TRBD2. V lost 5 bases and J lost 4; bases outside the gene matches: 5. The CDR3 spans 15 residues. CDR1 ENHRY and CDR2 SYGVKD come from the germline V gene. The CDR3 DNA reads as TGTGCCATCAGTTCCGGGACTAGCGGGACTTACGAGCAGTACTTC. It is translated as CAISSGTSGTYEQYF.

This clone showed up just once. This chain links TRBV28 with TRBJ1-5, with 9 bases matching TRBD1. The CDR3 has 14 amino acids. The J segment lost 5 bases and the V segment lost 7 bases, leaving 6 bases of the junction unmatched. CDR1 and CDR2 from the germline V gene are MDHEN and SYDVKM. The CDR3 DNA sequence: TGTGCCAGCATCGAACAGGGGGCGTATCAGCCCCAGCATTTT. This translates into CASIEQGAYQPQHF.

The chain has TRBV24-1 and TRBJ2-1, with TRBD1 matching over 7 bases. CDR1 is KGHDR, CDR2 SFDVKD, per germline. The V and J ends lost 2 bases and 5 bases, in that order; junction bases with no gene match: 11. The CDR3 runs 17 residues. Here the CDR3 reads CATSDSGRDRPNNEQFF. DNA for the CDR3: TGTGCCACCAGTGATTCGGGCCGGGACAGACCTAACAATGAGCAGTTCTTC.

The chain uses TRBV4-3 and TRBJ2-3; the match to TRBD1 covers 11 bases. Unmatched junction bases numbered 8, after V lost 2 bases and J lost 1 base. The CDR3 length is 18 residues. Per germline, CDR1 LGHNA and CDR2 YSLEER. In DNA, the CDR3 is TGCGCCAGCAGCCAATCAGGACAGGGGGCGACGGGCACAGATACGCAGTATTTT. Protein product: CASSQSGQGATGTDTQYF.

This clone showed up just once. The rearrangement links TRBV5-1 to TRBJ1-4; perhaps TRBD1 as D (6 bases). The length of the CDR3 is 14 residues. Germline assignment: CDR1 SGHRS and CDR2 YFSETQ. Trimming removed 2 bases from V and 8 bases from J, with 13 bases in between. The CDR3 DNA is TGCGCCAGCAGCTTATCAGGGGCTGGGGAAAAACTGTTTTTT. Its protein product is CASSLSGAGEKLFF.

This clone was seen just once. The chain recombines TRBV6-5 with TRBJ1-2; tentatively, D is TRBD1 (5 bases). There are 14 residues in the CDR3. The V gene's germline CDR1 is MNHEY and CDR2 SVGAGI. Trimming removed 5 bases at V and 7 bases at J, with 17 bases between. The chain's CDR3 is CASSPSQGQSGYTF. CDR3 DNA: TGTGCCAGCAGTCCGTCTCAGGGTCAAAGTGGCTACACCTTC.

This clone was recorded once. V gene TRBV24-1 combines with J gene TRBJ2-3, with a possible D match to TRBD2 (6 bases). Per germline, CDR1 KGHDR and CDR2 SFDVKD. Trimming took off 10 bases at V and 4 bases at J, with 17 bases between the two ends. The CDR3 has 14 residues. DNA of the CDR3: TGTGCCACAAGATCTCGCGGGGTCCCAGATACGCAGTATTTT. Translating gives CATRSRGVPDTQYF.

This clone appeared a single time. The V gene is TRBV15, the J gene TRBJ1-1; 9 bases agree with TRBD1. The CDR3 has 16 amino acids. Germline trimming cut 3 bases from V and 0 bases from J; bases unmatched to any gene: 5. Germline V CDR1 and CDR2: LNHNV, YYDKDF (reference sequence). The CDR3 region is CATSRRTGVMNTEAFF. The CDR3 region has the DNA TGTGCCACCAGCAGGAGGACAGGGGTCATGAACACTGAAGCTTTCTTT.

The V call is TRBV19, the J call TRBJ2-7, with 7 nucleotides matching TRBD1. Germline lookup yields CDR1 LNHDA and CDR2 SQIVND (reference sequence). With V trimmed by 7 bases and J by 0 bases, 9 bases remained unmatched. This CDR3 spans 15 amino acids. Here the CDR3 DNA reads TGTGCCAGTACCAACCGGGACAGCTACTCCTACGAGCAGTACTTC. Translated: CASTNRDSYSYEQYF.

This clone is a singleton in its sample. The chain is built from TRBV6-1 and TRBJ1-6; 7 bases are a match to TRBD1. CDR1 is MNHNS and CDR2 is SASEGT in the germline V gene. J lost 9 bases, V lost 2 bases, and 10 bases had no gene match. The CDR3 totals 16 residues. The CDR3 loop reads CASSEISTGRASPLHF. The CDR3 bases are TGTGCCAGCAGTGAAATCTCGACAGGGCGGGCTTCACCCCTCCACTTT.

The chain has TRBV7-8 and TRBJ1-1; 12 nucleotides align to TRBD1. Losses at the gene ends were 0 bases for V and 11 bases for J; bases not matched to a gene: 4. The germline V gene encodes CDR1 SGHVS and CDR2 FQNEAQ. The CDR3 length is 14 residues. CDR3 sequence: CASSLAGQGARAFF. The CDR3 region has the DNA TGTGCCAGCAGCTTAGCGGGACAGGGGGCCCGGGCTTTCTTT.

This rearrangement joins TRBV5-8 to TRBJ2-7; TRBD2 matches at 7 bases. CDR3 length equals 11 residues. Looked up from germline, CDR1 is SGHTS and CDR2 is YDEGEE. Trimming cost V 4 bases and J 7 bases; bases outside gene matches: 2. The CDR3 DNA reads as TGTGCCAGCAGCACGGGACTAGAGCAGTACTTC. This codes for CASSTGLEQYF.

The J gene is TRBJ2-3, the V gene TRBV5-1, with TRBD2 matching over 10 bases. CDR3 length: 16 amino acids. The junction had 8 bases not matched to a gene; V was cut back by 1 base and J by 6 bases. Germline assignment: CDR1 SGHRS and CDR2 YFSETQ. The CDR3 loop reads CASSLRVAGGGDTQYF. CDR3 nucleotides: TGCGCCAGCAGCTTGCGGGTAGCGGGAGGAGGTGATACGCAGTATTTT.

This rearrangement joins TRBV7-2 to TRBJ2-2; no reliable D call. Germline-derived CDR1 and CDR2 are SGHTA and FQGNSA. The CDR3 spans 15 residues. Trimming took 1 base from V and 5 from J, leaving 11 bases between them. The CDR3 loop reads CASSLVAQATGELFF. DNA of the CDR3: TGTGCCAGCAGCTTAGTTGCCCAGGCGACCGGGGAGCTGTTTTTT.

The chain joins TRBV7-9 to TRBJ1-2, with D maybe TRBD1 (5 bases). There are 13 residues in the CDR3. The V gene's germline CDR1 is SEHNR and CDR2 FQNEAQ (reference sequence). With 4 bases removed from V and 4 bases from J, the gap between germline ends came to 10 bases. The CDR3 DNA sequence: TGTGCCAGCAGCTATGACAGAGGCTATGGCTACACCTTC. Its translation: CASSYDRGYGYTF.

This chain connects TRBV6-2 or TRBV6-3 to TRBJ1-3; a possible D gene is TRBD1 (6 bases). Germline V lookup: CDR1 MNHEY, CDR2 SVGEGT. The CDR3 runs 16 residues. Trimming cost V 5 bases and J 0 bases, with 14 bases left between them. The CDR3 spells CASSDQDSSSGNTIYF. CDR3 coding DNA: TGTGCCAGCAGTGACCAGGACAGCAGCTCTGGAAACACCATATATTTT.

This clone turned up a few times. J is TRBJ2-1 and V is TRBV3-1 (or the pseudogene TRBV3-2); D uncertain. This CDR3 has 16 residues. V shed 7 bases and J shed 4 bases, with 20 bases lying between them. The germline V gene encodes CDR1 LGHDT and CDR2 YNNKEL (reference sequence). CDR3 bases: TGTGCCAGCACCTTTGACGGGTCACCCGCATACAATGAGCAGTTCTTC. As protein: CASTFDGSPAYNEQFF.

The gene calls are TRBV7-3 and TRBJ2-5; D is ambiguous. This CDR3 has 13 amino acids. The germline gives CDR1 SGHTA, CDR2 FQGTGA. Trimming cost V 2 bases and J 4 bases, with 8 bases left between them. The CDR3 DNA reads as TGTGCCAGCAGCTTACTGGCAGTAGAGACCCAGTACTTC. Amino acid sequence: CASSLLAVETQYF. The full variable domain, in which reference TRBV7-3 and TRBJ2-5 provide the parts outside the CDR3, is GAGVSQTPSNKVTEKGKYVELRCDPISGHTALYWYRQSLGQGPEFLIYFQGTGAADDSGLPNDRFFAVRPEGSVSTLKIQRTERGDSAVYLCASSLLAVETQYFGPGTRLLVL.

The chain carries TRBV9 and TRBJ1-3; D is ambiguous. V dropped 0 bases and J dropped 0 bases, with 10 bases sitting between them. Germline CDR1 and CDR2: SGDLS and YYNGEE. CDR3 length: 16 amino acids. The CDR3 nucleotides are TGTGCCAGCAGCGTAGGTTACAGAGACTCTGGAAACACCATATATTTT. Translation gives CASSVGYRDSGNTIYF.

The chain couples TRBV3-1 (or the pseudogene TRBV3-2) to TRBJ2-7, with D tentatively TRBD2 (6 bases). V lost 4 bases, J lost 2 bases, and 12 bases lay in between. This CDR3 is built from 14 residues. Germline lookup yields CDR1 LGHDT and CDR2 YNNKEL (reference sequence). The CDR3 is CASSPGDSAYEQYF. The CDR3 nucleotides are TGTGCCAGCAGCCCGGGGGACTCCGCCTACGAGCAGTACTTC.

The chain joins TRBV7-9 to TRBJ1-1; D is undetermined. The CDR3 extends over 12 amino acids. In germline, CDR1 is SEHNR, CDR2 FQNEAQ (reference sequence). V lost 4 bases and J lost 7, with 10 bases in between. CDR3 DNA sequence: TGTGCCAGCAGCTGGGCCATATTTGAAGCTTTCTTT. This encodes CASSWAIFEAFF.

This clone was detected only a few times. The genes are TRBV10-3 and TRBJ1-4, with TRBD1 as a possible D gene (5 bases). With 3 bases removed from V and 1 base from J, the gap between germline ends came to 9 bases. The CDR3 consists of 15 residues. Germline CDR1 ENHRY, CDR2 SYGVKD. The CDR3 DNA sequence: TGTGCCATCAGTGATACGGGGGTAACTAATGAAAAACTGTTTTTT. The encoded protein is CAISDTGVTNEKLFF.

This chain joins TRBV11-1 and TRBJ2-5; the match to TRBD1 covers 8 bases. The CDR3 totals 15 residues. Germline V gene lookup returns CDR1 SGHAT and CDR2 FQDESV (reference sequence). Germline trimming cut 5 bases from V and 6 bases from J; bases unmatched to any gene: 11. The CDR3 nucleotides are TGTGCCAGCAGCACGTCGGACAGGGATAGTAAGACCCAGTACTTC. Translated: CASSTSDRDSKTQYF. Drawing the rest from reference TRBV11-1 and TRBJ2-5, the complete variable domain is EAEVAQSPRYKITEKSQAVAFWCDPISGHATLYWYRQILGQGPELLVQFQDESVVDDSQLPKDRFSAERLKGVDSTLKIQPAELGDSAMYLCASSTSDRDSKTQYFGPGTRLLVL.

The chain has TRBV6-4 and TRBJ1-6; D uncertain. V lost 5 bases to trimming and J lost 8 bases, with 10 bases between them. Looked up from germline, CDR1 is MRHNA and CDR2 is SNTAGT. CDR3 length: 13 amino acids. DNA for the CDR3: TGTGCCAGCAGTACCAGGTTGGATTCACCCCTCCACTTT. Encoded protein: CASSTRLDSPLHF.

The chain has TRBV11-2 and TRBJ2-3; the match to TRBD2 covers 11 bases. The germline CDR1 and CDR2 sequences are SGHAT and FQNNGV. Germline trimming cut 5 bases from V and 3 bases from J; bases unmatched to any gene: 4. The CDR3 sequence is 15 residues long. The chain's CDR3 is CASSPRLAGTDTQYF. CDR3 nucleotide sequence: TGTGCCAGCAGCCCTAGACTAGCGGGGACAGATACGCAGTATTTT.

The genes are TRBV7-9 and TRBJ2-1; 8 nucleotides agree with TRBD2. The CDR3 runs to 15 residues. V was clipped by 5 bases and J by 5 bases; unmatched bases: 8. CDR1 and CDR2 from the germline V gene are SEHNR and FQNEAQ (reference sequence). The CDR3 here is CASSPSGLADNEQFF. CDR3 bases: TGTGCCAGCAGCCCGAGCGGACTAGCCGACAATGAGCAGTTCTTC. Full variable domain (outside the CDR3, taken from reference TRBV7-9 and TRBJ2-1): DTGVSQNPRHKITKRGQNVTFRCDPISEHNRLYWYRQTLGQGPEFLTYFQNEAQLEKSRLLSDRFSAERPKGSFSTLEIQRTEQGDSAMYLCASSPSGLADNEQFFGPGTRLTVL.

The rearrangement uses TRBV7-8 and TRBJ2-5, with unresolved D. Germline lookup yields CDR1 SGHVS and CDR2 FQNEAQ. The CDR3 totals 13 residues. V dropped 3 bases and J dropped 3 bases, with 8 bases sitting between them. CDR3 nucleotide sequence: TGTGCCAGCAGCTTTATAGAAAAAGAGACCCAGTACTTC. Its protein is CASSFIEKETQYF.

The chain recombines TRBV5-5 with TRBJ2-7; possibly TRBD1 for D (5 bases). CDR1 and CDR2 (germline): SGHKS, YYEKEE (reference sequence). The CDR3 runs to 17 residues. Trimming took off 4 bases at V and 1 base at J, with 21 bases between the two ends. CDR3 coding DNA: TGTGCCAGCAGCCAAACCCCAGGCAGGGCGACTTCCTACGAGCAGTACTTC. Encoded protein: CASSQTPGRATSYEQYF.